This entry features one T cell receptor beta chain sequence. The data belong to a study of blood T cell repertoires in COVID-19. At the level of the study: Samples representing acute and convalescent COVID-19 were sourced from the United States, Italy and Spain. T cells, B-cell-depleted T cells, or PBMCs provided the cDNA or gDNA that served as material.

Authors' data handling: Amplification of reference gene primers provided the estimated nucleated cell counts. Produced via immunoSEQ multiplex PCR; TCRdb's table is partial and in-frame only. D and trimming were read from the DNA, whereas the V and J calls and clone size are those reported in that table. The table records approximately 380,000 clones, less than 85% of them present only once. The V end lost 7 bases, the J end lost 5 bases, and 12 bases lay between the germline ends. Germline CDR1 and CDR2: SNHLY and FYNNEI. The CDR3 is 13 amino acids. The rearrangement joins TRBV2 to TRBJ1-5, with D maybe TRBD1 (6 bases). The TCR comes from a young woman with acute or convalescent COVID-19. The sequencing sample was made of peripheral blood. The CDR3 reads CASIRDTYQPQHF. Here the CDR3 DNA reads TGTGCCAGCATCAGGGACACGTATCAGCCCCAGCATTTT.